Sequencing of this T cell receptor beta chain was carried out in a study of T cell repertoires in cytomegalovirus infection. Study overall: Public signatures in TCR beta pointed to CMV infection and matching HLA type.

The study, taken as a whole, reports: Ex vivo, HLA-C-restricted CMV-specific TCR beta clonotypes prevailed over the rest of the response. Identification of carriers of CMV plus the relevant HLA was performed using cumulative public TCR beta family frequency.

One entry per CDR3 protein results from TCRdb running MiXCR on the reads. Of roughly 130,000 distinct CDR3 sequences listed, about 24% are singletons. This clonotype was detected a few times. Its cognate antigen is unknown. There are 15 residues in the CDR3. Trimming stripped 3 bases from V and 2 bases from J, with 10 bases between. From germline, CDR1 is KGHDR and CDR2 SFDVKD. Material for sequencing was PBMCs, sequenced either directly or after in vitro stimulation (not recorded which). The chain has TRBV24-1 and TRBJ1-5; no definite D call. The sequence came from a human donor in good health (CMV status not recorded). Some clones in this sample may be carry-over from other donors' samples. The CDR3 bases are TGTGCCACCAGTGATGGGGTCGTCGGCAATCAGCCCCAGCATTTT. It codes for CATSDGVVGNQPQHF.